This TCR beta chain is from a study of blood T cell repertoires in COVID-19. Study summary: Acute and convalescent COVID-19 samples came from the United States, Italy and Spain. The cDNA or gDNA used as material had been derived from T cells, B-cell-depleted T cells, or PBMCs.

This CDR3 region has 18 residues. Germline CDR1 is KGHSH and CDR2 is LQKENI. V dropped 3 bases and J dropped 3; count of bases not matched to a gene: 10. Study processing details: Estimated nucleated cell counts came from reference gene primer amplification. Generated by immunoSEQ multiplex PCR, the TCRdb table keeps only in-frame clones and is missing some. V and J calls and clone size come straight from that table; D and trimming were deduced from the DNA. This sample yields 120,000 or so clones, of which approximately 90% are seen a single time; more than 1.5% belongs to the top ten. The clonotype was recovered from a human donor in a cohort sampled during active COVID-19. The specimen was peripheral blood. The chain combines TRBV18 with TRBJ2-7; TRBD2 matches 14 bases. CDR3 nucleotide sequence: TGTGCCAGCTCACCGACCGGGACTAGCGGGGGAACCGTCTACGAGCAGTACTTC. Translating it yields CASSPTGTSGGTVYEQYF.